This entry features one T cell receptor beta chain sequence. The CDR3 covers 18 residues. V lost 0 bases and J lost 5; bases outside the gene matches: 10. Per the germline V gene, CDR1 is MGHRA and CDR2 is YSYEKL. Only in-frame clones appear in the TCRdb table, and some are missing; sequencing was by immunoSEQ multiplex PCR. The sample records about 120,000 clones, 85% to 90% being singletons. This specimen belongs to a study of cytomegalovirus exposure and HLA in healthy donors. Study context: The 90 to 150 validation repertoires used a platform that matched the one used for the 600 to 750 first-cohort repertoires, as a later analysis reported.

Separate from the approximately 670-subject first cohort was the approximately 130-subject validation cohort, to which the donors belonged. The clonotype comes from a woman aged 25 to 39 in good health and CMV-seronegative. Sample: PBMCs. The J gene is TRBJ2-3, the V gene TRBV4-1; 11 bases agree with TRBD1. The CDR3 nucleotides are TGCGCCAGCAGCCAAGATGGCGGGACAGGGGGTATGTTAGATACGCAGTATTTT. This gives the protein CASSQDGGTGGMLDTQYF.